The clone carrying this T cell receptor (beta chain) was counted a single time. Its target is not known. This sample stems from a study of shared clonotypes between healthy human individuals. On the study more broadly: Each donor's CD8 memory used one plate, CD8 naive two, each CD4 subset three.

The assay was immunoSEQ multiplex PCR, and TCRdb's table has in-frame clones only and misses some. This table has about 1.1 million clones, 78% appearing once. Study-wide results and limits: Unshared clonotypes carried lower generation probabilities than those common to all four donors.

Germline CDR1 is MDHEN and CDR2 is SYDVKM. The CDR3 is made up of 15 amino acids. The germline V and J ends were trimmed by 5 bases and 4 bases, with 15 bases remaining between them. Source material: memory CD4+ T cells from PBMCs. Subset defined: CD45RA-negative fraction. The TCR originated in a man aged 18 to 29 in good health. Some clones in this sample may be carry-over from other donors' samples. The chain employs TRBV28 and TRBJ1-3; no firm D call. CDR3 bases: TGTGCCAGCAGTCCCCCGGGAGGGTGGGGAAACACCATATATTTT. Protein product: CASSPPGGWGNTIYF.